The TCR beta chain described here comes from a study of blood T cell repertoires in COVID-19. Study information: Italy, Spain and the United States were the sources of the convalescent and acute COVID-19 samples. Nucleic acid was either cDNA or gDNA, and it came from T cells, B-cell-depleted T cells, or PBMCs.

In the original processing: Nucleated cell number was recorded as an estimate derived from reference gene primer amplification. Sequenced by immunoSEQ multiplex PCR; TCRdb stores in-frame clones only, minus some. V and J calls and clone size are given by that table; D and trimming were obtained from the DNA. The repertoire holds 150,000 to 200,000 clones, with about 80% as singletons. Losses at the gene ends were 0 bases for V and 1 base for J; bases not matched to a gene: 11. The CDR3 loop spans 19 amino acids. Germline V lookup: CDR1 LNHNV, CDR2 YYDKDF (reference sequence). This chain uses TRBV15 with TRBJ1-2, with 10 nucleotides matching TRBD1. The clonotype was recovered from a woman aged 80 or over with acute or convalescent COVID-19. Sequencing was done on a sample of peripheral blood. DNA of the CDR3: TGTGCCACCAGCAGAGATATCCCCGCCGGGACAGGGGTTAACTATGGCTACACCTTC. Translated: CATSRDIPAGTGVNYGYTF.